The 10 T cell receptor beta chains below all came from one sample that was sequenced in a study of read filtering for tumor transcriptome and immune sequencing. Molecular barcoded adaptors covering alpha/delta and beta/gamma chains were used on 400 ng RNA. TCRdb used MiXCR to reprocess the reads, holding one entry per CDR3 protein. The table shows under 60,000 distinct CDR3 sequences, with around 19% occurring only once. The specimen sequenced was a population of CD138-negative cells sorted from bone marrow. These receptors were collected from a donor older than 35 with multiple myeloma.

The chain has TRBV19 and TRBJ2-7, with D possibly being TRBD1 (5 bases). V lost 4 bases to trimming and J lost 2 bases, with 21 bases between them. The CDR3 runs 17 residues. The germline CDR1 and CDR2 sequences are LNHDA and SQIVND (reference sequence). CDR3 region: CASSTTSPRGATYEQYF. In DNA form, the CDR3 reads TGTGCCAGTAGTACCACCTCCCCCCGTGGGGCAACCTACGAGCAGTACTTC.

This clonotype was seen many times. The J gene is TRBJ2-5, the V gene TRBV7-2, with D perhaps TRBD1 (5 bases). The CDR3 is 12 amino acids. Germline loops: CDR1 SGHTA, CDR2 FQGNSA. V lost 8 bases and J 4 bases, leaving 11 bases between the germline ends. CDR3 protein: CASESRAETQYF. As DNA, the CDR3 is TGTGCCAGCGAGTCCAGGGCAGAGACCCAGTACTTC.

This clonotype was counted ten times or more. This rearrangement joins TRBV29-1 to TRBJ2-3; 7 nucleotides match TRBD2. Germline V gene data show CDR1 as SQVTM and CDR2 as ANQGSEA. V shed 4 bases and J 3 bases; nucleotides not matched to a gene: 13. The CDR3 runs to 16 residues. As DNA, the CDR3 is TGCAGCGTTGGAGACAACTGGGCGGGAGTTACAGATACGCAGTATTTT. It codes for CSVGDNWAGVTDTQYF.

This clonotype was recorded many times. The chain links TRBV2 to TRBJ2-5; a weak D match, TRBD1 (6 bases). Germline CDR1 and CDR2: SNHLY and FYNNEI. The length of the CDR3 is 15 residues. Trimming left V 4 bases short and J 2 bases short, with 14 bases between. The CDR3 region has the DNA TGTGCCAGCAGTGCCCCATTCAGGGGACAAGAGACCCAGTACTTC. This sequence encodes CASSAPFRGQETQYF. The variable domain in full, completed from reference TRBV2 and TRBJ2-5, reads EPEVTQTPSHQVTQMGQEVILRCVPISNHLYFYWYRQILGQKVEFLVSFYNNEISEKSEIFDDQFSVERPDGSNFTLKIRSTKLEDSAMYFCASSAPFRGQETQYFGPGTRLLVL.

This clonotype appeared many times. This chain connects TRBV29-1 to TRBJ2-1, with D uncertain. The germline gives CDR1 SQVTM, CDR2 ANQGSEA. The CDR3 sequence is 13 residues long. The V end was cut by 3 bases, the J end by 3 bases, with 9 bases between. Here the CDR3 DNA reads TGCAGCGTTGAGCCGGGCGGCTACAATGAGCAGTTCTTC. Amino acids: CSVEPGGYNEQFF.

This clonotype was counted a few times. The J gene is TRBJ2-3, the V gene TRBV19; no clear D gene. The J call may be incorrect, as the DNA end agrees better with TRBJ1-5. CDR1 LNHDA and CDR2 SQIVND come from the germline V gene (reference sequence). This CDR3 is built from 15 residues. The DNA of the CDR3 is TGTGCCAGTAGTATCGCGACTAGCGGCACAGATACGCAGCATTTT. Translated: CASSIATSGTDTQHF.

Remarks on this clonotype: Possible read error: a much larger clone is one base away. This chain links TRBV5-1 with TRBJ2-7; D not resolved. The CDR3 runs 12 residues. CDR1 and CDR2 (germline): SGHRS, YFSETQ. V was cut by 3 bases and J by 2 bases, with 6 bases left in between. The CDR3 region is CASSSGAYEQYF. The CDR3 nucleotides read TGCGCCAGCAGCTCGGGTGCCTACGAGCAGTACTTC.

The V and J genes are TRBV12-3 or TRBV12-4 and TRBJ1-2; no clear D gene. The CDR3 has 14 amino acids. The V end lost 3 bases, the J end lost 2 bases, and 10 bases lay between the germline ends. CDR3 bases: TGTGCCAGCAGTTTTGAGGTATTGAACTATGGCTACACCTTC. This translates into CASSFEVLNYGYTF.

This clonotype was counted at least ten times. V usage is TRBV2 and J usage is TRBJ2-4; TRBD2 is a possible D gene (5 bases). Trimming took off 7 bases at V and 1 base at J, with 11 bases between the two ends. The CDR3 extends over 14 amino acids. Germline-derived CDR1 and CDR2 are SNHLY and FYNNEI. The CDR3 region is CASKATGAKNIQYF. The CDR3 DNA reads as TGTGCCAGCAAAGCGACGGGGGCCAAAAACATTCAGTACTTC. Together with reference TRBV2 and TRBJ2-4, the CDR3 gives the full variable domain: EPEVTQTPSHQVTQMGQEVILRCVPISNHLYFYWYRQILGQKVEFLVSFYNNEISEKSEIFDDQFSVERPDGSNFTLKIRSTKLEDSAMYFCASKATGAKNIQYFGAGTRLSVL.

This clonotype was counted at least ten times. The chain links TRBV3-1 to TRBJ2-1; D is perhaps TRBD2 (5 bases). The CDR3 runs 15 residues. In germline, CDR1 is LGHDT, CDR2 YNNKEL (reference sequence). V was shortened by 9 bases and J by 0 bases, with 15 bases between the two germline ends. CDR3: CASTSAGSSYNEQFF. The DNA for the CDR3 is TGTGCCAGTACAAGTGCGGGTAGCTCCTACAATGAGCAGTTCTTC.